Given below is one TCR beta chain in context. The antigen remains unidentified. The CDR3 extends over 12 amino acids. Between the trimmed V and J ends, which lost 10 bases and 3 bases, there was a span of 12 bases. CDR1 SEHNR and CDR2 FQNEAQ come from the germline V gene (reference sequence). These data come from a study of cytomegalovirus exposure and HLA in healthy donors. Broader study findings: The investigators catalogued some 150 TCR beta chains as cytomegalovirus-associated. Roughly uniform depth of sequencing across donors was assumed in presence/absence analyses.

60 Vbeta and 13 Jbeta primers were used in PCR. Measured with immunoSEQ multiplex PCR; TCRdb has only the in-frame clones, and not every one. The sample holds about 120,000 clones, approximately 80% seen once. The receptor was derived from a man aged 18-30 years in good health and CMV-seropositive. The chain uses TRBV7-9 and TRBJ2-5; D ambiguous. Source material: PBMCs. CDR3 bases: TGTGCCACCCAGAACAGAGAAGAGACCCAGTACTTC. This codes for CATQNREETQYF.